Listed below are T cell receptor beta chains from one sample, sequenced in a study of T cell repertoires in cytomegalovirus infection. MiXCR, run by TCRdb on the reads, gives a single entry per CDR3 protein. The repertoire includes around 750,000 distinct CDR3 sequences, about 33% of them detected once, and 9.5% to 15% sits in the top ten. Their cognate antigens are unknown. The source was cultured CD8+ T cells from PBMCs, collected from culture after CMV antigen stimulation. These receptors came from a human donor in good health (CMV status not recorded). Some clones in this sample may be carry-over from other donors' samples. Both conserved end residues are part of each CDR3. D genes are given only for firm matches. Size values are once, few and many counts, or a class for expanded clones, and some rows have none.

TRBJ2-3	TRBV12-3/TRBV12-4	TRBD2	few	CAGGGAGTDTQYF	TGTGCCGGCGGGGGGGCTGGCACAGATACGCAGTATTTT
TRBJ2-3	TRBV19	.	.	CASKIGPTRTDTQYF	TGTGCCAGTAAGATCGGACCTACTCGCACAGATACGCAGTATTTT
TRBJ2-7	TRBV6-1	TRBD1	few	CASSGLEDRPTYEQYF	TGTGCCAGCAGTGGCCTGGAGGACAGGCCAACCTACGAGCAGTACTTC
TRBJ2-3	TRBV12-3/TRBV12-4	TRBD2	many	CASTTWGSGGSYTQYF	TGTGCCAGCACCACTTGGGGTAGCGGGGGGTCGTATACGCAGTATTTT
TRBJ1-5	TRBV12-3/TRBV12-4	TRBD1	.	CASSTPGTGGHQPQHF	TGTGCCAGCAGTACCCCTGGGACAGGGGGCCATCAGCCCCAGCATTTT
TRBJ2-1	TRBV4-2	.	.	CASSPSWSNEQFF	TGTGCCAGCAGCCCGAGTTGGAGCAATGAGCAGTTCTTC
TRBJ2-3	TRBV5-4	.	few	CASSGDRDTSTDTQYF	TGTGCCAGCAGCGGGGACCGGGACACTAGCACAGATACGCAGTATTTT
TRBJ2-5	TRBV10-3	.	few	CAISEPGQGERETQYF	TGTGCCATCAGTGAGCCCGGGCAGGGCGAGAGGGAGACCCAGTACTTC
TRBJ2-3	TRBV10-3	TRBD2	.	CAISESGAGVTDTQYF	TGTGCCATCAGTGAGTCTGGAGCGGGGGTCACAGATACGCAGTATTTT
TRBJ1-5	TRBV7-9	TRBD1	few	CASSPVPGQGGVNQPQHF	TGTGCCAGCAGCCCTGTCCCGGGACAGGGGGGGGTCAATCAGCCCCAGCATTTT
TRBJ2-1	TRBV5-1	.	many	CASHGRDRVNEQFF	TGCGCCAGCCATGGGCGGGACAGAGTGAATGAGCAGTTCTTC
TRBJ1-2	TRBV12-3/TRBV12-4	.	.	CASSTGLFGYTF	TGTGCCAGCAGCACAGGGCTCTTCGGCTACACCTTC
TRBJ1-1	TRBV11-2	.	.	CASSFWQGRVKNTEAFF	TGTGCCAGCAGCTTCTGGCAGGGAAGGGTTAAGAACACTGAAGCTTTCTTT
TRBJ1-2	TRBV27	.	few	CASSTSGALSPYGYTF	TGTGCCAGCAGTACTTCAGGGGCGCTGTCCCCCTATGGCTACACCTTC
TRBJ2-2	TRBV4-3	TRBD2	few	CASSQDRFSGDAGELFF	TGCGCCAGCAGCCAAGACCGATTTAGCGGGGATGCCGGGGAGCTGTTTTTT
TRBJ1-3	TRBV10-3	.	.	CAIRSGPSGNTIYF	TGTGCCATCAGATCCGGGCCCTCTGGAAACACCATATATTTT
TRBJ2-1	TRBV20-1	TRBD2	many	CSAGRRAGGPRNEQFF	TGCAGTGCTGGACGGAGGGCGGGGGGGCCGCGGAATGAGCAGTTCTTC
TRBJ1-5	TRBV27	.	.	CASSLAYRYNQPQHF	TGTGCCAGCAGTTTAGCCTACAGGTACAATCAGCCCCAGCATTTT
TRBJ1-1	TRBV7-2	TRBD1	few	CASSSRPGTGGLYTEAFF	TGTGCCAGCAGCTCGAGGCCCGGGACAGGGGGCTTGTATACTGAAGCTTTCTTT
TRBJ2-1	TRBV7-9	.	few	CASSSQGGSYNEQFF	TGTGCCAGCAGCTCACAGGGAGGTTCCTACAATGAGCAGTTCTTC
TRBJ1-2	TRBV27	TRBD1	few	CASSLGGAYTF	TGTGCCAGCAGTCTAGGGGGCGCCTACACCTTC
TRBJ1-2	TRBV10-3	.	.	CAISDLTRDWGSGYTF	TGTGCCATCAGTGACCTGACCAGGGATTGGGGGTCTGGCTACACCTTC
TRBJ2-1	TRBV27	TRBD1	.	CASSPRNDRENNEQFF	TGTGCCAGCAGTCCGCGGAATGACAGGGAAAACAATGAGCAGTTCTTC
TRBJ2-4	TRBV20-1	TRBD1	.	CSARETGVNIQYF	TGCAGTGCTAGAGAGACAGGGGTAAACATTCAGTACTTC
TRBJ1-5	TRBV5-6	.	.	CASSLRGRPHRTLEESNQPQHF	TGTGCCAGCAGCCTGCGGGGGCGACCACACCGGACGTTAGAGGAAAGCAATCAGCCCCAGCATTTT
TRBJ1-5	TRBV7-8	TRBD1	many	CASSVQGGQPQHF	TGTGCCAGCAGCGTACAGGGGGGACAGCCCCAGCATTTT
TRBJ2-1	TRBV5-5	TRBD2	once	CANSPLTGGNEQFF	TGTGCCAACAGCCCCCTTACGGGGGGGAATGAGCAGTTCTTC
TRBJ2-3	TRBV19	TRBD1	few	CASRTGTASTDTQYF	TGTGCCAGTAGAACCGGGACAGCTAGCACAGATACGCAGTATTTT
TRBJ2-2	TRBV27	TRBD1	once	CASSWGQDTGELFF	TGTGCCAGCAGTTGGGGACAGGACACCGGGGAGCTGTTTTTT
TRBJ2-3	TRBV4-2	.	.	CASSQLVALSGTDTQYF	TGTGCCAGCAGCCAGCTGGTCGCACTCTCCGGCACAGATACGCAGTATTTT
TRBJ2-3	TRBV2	.	.	CASCPPSNPSTDTQYF	TGTGCCAGCTGCCCCCCCAGTAATCCTAGCACAGATACGCAGTATTTT
TRBJ2-1	TRBV7-2	TRBD2	many	CASSPQVTSGYYNEQFF	TGTGCCAGCAGCCCTCAGGTTACTAGCGGTTACTACAATGAGCAGTTCTTC
TRBJ1-1	TRBV7-9	TRBD1	.	CASSENRGEAFF	TGTGCCAGCAGCGAAAACAGGGGTGAAGCTTTCTTT
TRBJ1-1	TRBV12-3/TRBV12-4	.	few	CASTQTGLEAFF	TGTGCCAGCACCCAGACGGGCCTCGAAGCTTTCTTT
TRBJ1-1	TRBV7-3	.	.	CASSLDRTMNTEAFF	TGTGCCAGCAGTTTGGACAGAACTATGAACACTGAAGCTTTCTTT
TRBJ1-1	TRBV10-3	.	many	CAISDPSGLLNTEAFF	TGTGCCATCAGTGACCCCTCGGGTCTGCTGAACACTGAAGCTTTCTTT
TRBJ2-3	TRBV9	TRBD2	.	CASSPWRGAADTQYF	TGTGCCAGCAGCCCCTGGCGGGGGGCGGCGGATACGCAGTATTTT
TRBJ2-1	TRBV12-3/TRBV12-4	.	.	CASSFGVRNEQFF	TGTGCCAGCAGTTTTGGGGTTCGGAATGAGCAGTTCTTC
TRBJ1-1	TRBV6-4	.	.	CASKKGPGTEAFF	TGTGCCAGCAAGAAGGGTCCGGGCACTGAAGCTTTCTTT
TRBJ1-5	TRBV20-1	TRBD1	.	CSARGQGGVLDQPQHF	TGCAGTGCTAGAGGACAGGGGGGGGTGTTGGATCAGCCCCAGCATTTT
TRBJ1-1	TRBV12-5	TRBD1	.	CASGLPREEVRGGTEAFF	TGTGCTAGTGGTTTGCCTCGGGAAGAGGTCAGGGGGGGCACTGAAGCTTTCTTT
TRBJ1-3	TRBV12-3/TRBV12-4	.	.	CASSPPLWTSGNTIYF	TGTGCCAGCAGTCCCCCCTTATGGACCTCTGGAAACACCATATATTTT
TRBJ1-5	TRBV19	.	few	CASSMTEEGNQPQHF	TGTGCCAGTAGTATGACAGAGGAAGGCAATCAGCCCCAGCATTTT
TRBJ1-2	TRBV7-9	.	.	CATSLRWGYTF	TGTGCTACCAGCCTCAGGTGGGGCTACACCTTC
TRBJ1-5	TRBV6-1	TRBD1	.	CASTPGQGLSSVINQPQHF	TGTGCCAGCACCCCGGGACAGGGTCTTTCTTCGGTAATCAATCAGCCCCAGCATTTT
TRBJ2-1	TRBV28	.	.	CASLGAPSYNEQFF	TGTGCCAGCTTAGGGGCCCCCTCCTACAATGAGCAGTTCTTC
TRBJ2-3	TRBV19	TRBD2	few	CASSGTIGRPSTDTQYF	TGTGCCAGTAGTGGGACTATTGGACGGCCTAGCACAGATACGCAGTATTTT
TRBJ2-2	TRBV7-9	.	once	CASSFVLRQSNTGELFF	TGTGCCAGCAGCTTTGTTTTGCGGCAGTCGAACACCGGGGAGCTGTTTTTT
TRBJ2-1	TRBV7-5	.	few	CISSTSGGGYEQFF	TGTATCTCTTCTACTAGCGGGGGAGGATATGAGCAGTTCTTC
TRBJ1-2	TRBV5-1	.	few	CASSKDPLQAFNYGYTF	TGCGCCAGCAGCAAGGACCCTTTACAGGCATTTAACTATGGCTACACCTTC
TRBJ1-5	TRBV19	.	.	CASSITGQSNQPQHF	TGTGCCAGTAGTATAACCGGACAGTCTAATCAGCCCCAGCATTTT